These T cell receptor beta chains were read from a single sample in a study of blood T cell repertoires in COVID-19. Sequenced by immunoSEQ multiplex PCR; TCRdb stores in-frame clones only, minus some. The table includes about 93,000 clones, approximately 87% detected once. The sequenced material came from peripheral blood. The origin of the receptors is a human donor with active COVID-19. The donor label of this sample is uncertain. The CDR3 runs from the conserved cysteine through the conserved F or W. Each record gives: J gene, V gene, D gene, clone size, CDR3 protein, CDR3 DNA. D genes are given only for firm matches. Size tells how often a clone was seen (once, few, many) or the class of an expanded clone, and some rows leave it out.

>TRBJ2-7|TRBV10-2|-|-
CASSESLRAYF
TGCGCCAGCAGTGAGTCGTTGCGGGCGTACTTC
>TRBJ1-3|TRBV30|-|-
CAWSPSIVRDTIYF
TGTGCCTGGAGTCCTTCGATTGTCCGGGACACCATATATTTT
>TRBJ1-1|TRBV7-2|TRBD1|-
CASSSGTGSTEAFF
TGTGCCAGCAGCTCCGGGACAGGGAGCACTGAAGCTTTCTTT
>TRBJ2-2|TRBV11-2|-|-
CASSLSLNTGELFF
TGTGCCAGCAGCTTAAGCCTTAACACCGGGGAGCTGTTTTTT
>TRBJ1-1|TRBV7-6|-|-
CASSSTYRPSGTEAFF
TGTGCCAGCAGCTCGACCTATCGACCCTCGGGAACTGAAGCTTTCTTT
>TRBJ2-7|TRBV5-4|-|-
CASSHPDRYYEQYF
TGTGCCAGCAGCCACCCAGACAGGTACTACGAGCAGTACTTC
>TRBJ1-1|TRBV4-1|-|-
CASSGTPNTEAFF
TGCGCCAGCAGCGGGACACCGAACACTGAAGCTTTCTTT
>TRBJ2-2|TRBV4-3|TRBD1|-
CASSQERGRGELFF
TGCGCCAGCAGCCAAGAAAGGGGGCGCGGGGAGCTGTTTTTT
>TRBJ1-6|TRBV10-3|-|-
CAISAGQFNSPLHF
TGTGCCATCAGTGCCGGACAGTTTAATTCACCCCTCCACTTT
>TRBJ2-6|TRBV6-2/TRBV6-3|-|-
CASSYGQNSGANVLTF
TGTGCCAGCAGTTACGGGCAAAACTCTGGGGCCAACGTCCTGACTTTC
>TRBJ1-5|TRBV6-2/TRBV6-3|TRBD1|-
CASSYSARGRYSNQPQHF
TGTGCCAGCAGTTACTCGGCCAGGGGGCGGTATAGCAATCAGCCCCAGCATTTT
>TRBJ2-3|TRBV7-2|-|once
CASSLFRGGTDTQYF
TGTGCCAGCAGCTTATTCAGGGGAGGGACAGATACGCAGTATTTT
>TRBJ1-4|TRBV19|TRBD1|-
CASKTGTDFINEKLFF
TGTGCCAGTAAAACCGGGACAGATTTCATTAATGAAAAACTGTTTTTT
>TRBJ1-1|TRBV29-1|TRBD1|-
CSVGAGGRLNTEAFF
TGCAGCGTTGGGGCAGGGGGCCGCCTGAACACTGAAGCTTTCTTT
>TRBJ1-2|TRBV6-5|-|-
CASKRGAGSGYTF
TGTGCCAGCAAGAGAGGCGCAGGGTCTGGCTACACCTTC
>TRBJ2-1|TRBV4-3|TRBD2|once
CASSQESSGPLFHEQFF
TGCGCCAGCAGCCAAGAGTCTAGCGGGCCCTTGTTCCATGAGCAGTTCTTC